The present T cell receptor beta chain was sequenced within a study of T cells of healthy individuals. TCRdb reanalysed the 5' RACE reads using MiXCR and keeps one entry per CDR3 protein. The table lists 40,000 to 65,000 distinct CDR3 sequences, roughly 14% of them singletons. The CDR3 sequence is 16 residues long. Looked up from germline, CDR1 is SGHRS and CDR2 is YFSETQ. V lost 4 bases, J lost 1 base, and 4 bases stayed unmatched. This chain links TRBV5-1 with TRBJ2-2; 10 bases are shared with TRBD1. This TCR came from a human donor in good health. The CDR3 here is CASSEGQGLNTGELFF. In DNA form, the CDR3 reads TGCGCCAGCAGCGAGGGACAGGGGTTGAACACCGGGGAGCTGTTTTTT.